Many counts were recorded for the clone carrying this TCR beta chain. Its specificity is not known. The entry originates in a study of metastatic and nonmetastatic thyroid tumors. Study summary: Blood and tumor or nodule tissue repertoires from malignant and benign thyroid patients were compared. Study-level results: Patients with malignant thyroid tumors reportedly had significantly higher TCR beta diversity than those with benign nodules, in blood and tumor.

Each patient went into thyroid surgery without having received any treatment. Per the original data handling: Clinicopathological groups differed in CDR3, with these differences serving to build a distant-metastasis classifier for papillary thyroid cancer. From the PCR reads, TCRdb re-called clones with MiXCR. TCRdb's processing, not the authors' own work, is the source of the V and J calls. The data show some 55,000 clones, with roughly 20% seen just once and roughly 4% held by the top ten. This TCR came from a female donor with papillary thyroid cancer or a benign thyroid nodule (not recorded which). Some clones in this sample may be carry-over from other donors' samples. The sequencing sample was made of blood.

This CDR3 is CASSQGLGETQYF. The CDR3 DNA reads TGTGCCAGCAGCCAAGGACTAGGAGAGACCCAGTACTTC. The chain uses TRBV3-1 and TRBJ2-5, with D perhaps TRBD2 (6 bases). This CDR3 spans 13 amino acids. The germline V and J ends were trimmed by 1 base and 4 bases, with 7 bases remaining between them. Germline loops: CDR1 LGHDT, CDR2 YNNKEL (reference sequence).